One and the same sample provided the 10 T cell receptor beta chains below, sequenced in a study of blood T cell repertoires in COVID-19 (dated by TCRdb to the early 2020s). Library preparation employed the immunoSEQ multiplex PCR assay. Held by TCRdb, this immuneACCESS table contains in-frame sequences only and omits some clones. Under half of the omission traces to an unresolved V gene where checked; the cause of the rest is unknown. The sample profile shows 150,000 to 200,000 clones; approximately 95% of them were found once. The biggest ten clones account for 1.5% to 2.5% of the sample. The sequenced sample consisted of peripheral blood. These receptors came from a woman in her sixties with COVID-19, enrolled during active disease.

This clone showed up just once. V is TRBV9 and J is TRBJ1-2; D gene ambiguous. Trimming took 1 base from V and 2 from J, leaving 12 bases between them. The CDR3 is 15 residues long. Germline V gene lookup returns CDR1 SGDLS and CDR2 YYNGEE. Here the CDR3 reads CASSVLSSINYGYTF. CDR3 DNA: TGTGCCAGCAGCGTACTTTCGAGCATAAACTATGGCTACACCTTC.

The V and J genes are TRBV4-1 and TRBJ2-1; 9 bases are a match to TRBD2. Per germline, CDR1 MGHRA and CDR2 YSYEKL. V shed 4 bases, J shed 4 bases, and the junction held 2 bases outside the gene matches. The CDR3 contains 14 residues. The CDR3 region has the DNA TGCGCCAGCAGCCTAGCGGGGGTTTACAATGAGCAGTTCTTC. Residues: CASSLAGVYNEQFF.

V is TRBV4-3 and J is TRBJ2-3, with 9 positions matching TRBD1. CDR1 is LGHNA and CDR2 is YSLEER in the germline V gene. This CDR3 has 15 residues. Losses at the gene ends were 3 bases for V and 1 base for J; bases not matched to a gene: 2. As DNA, the CDR3 is TGCGCCAGCAGCCAGGGACAGGGACGCACAGATACGCAGTATTTT. Its protein is CASSQGQGRTDTQYF.

This clone was counted a few times. The chain recombines TRBV9 with TRBJ1-2; 7 bases align to TRBD1. Germline V gene data show CDR1 as SGDLS and CDR2 as YYNGEE. The CDR3 has 13 amino acids. V was pared by 4 bases and J by 3 bases, with 3 bases of the junction left unmatched. The CDR3 sequence: CASSQGQHYGYTF. The DNA of the CDR3 is TGTGCCAGCAGCCAGGGACAGCACTATGGCTACACCTTC.

The chain links TRBV25-1 to TRBJ1-1; TRBD1 agrees at 9 bases. Germline V CDR1 and CDR2: MGHDK, SYGVNS. The CDR3 is 14 amino acids. With 5 bases clipped from V and 5 bases from J, the junction kept 6 bases outside the gene matches. CDR3 sequence: CASSQQGAPTEAFF. The CDR3 region has the DNA TGTGCCAGCAGTCAACAGGGGGCGCCGACTGAAGCTTTCTTT.

This clone was seen a single time. The CDR3 protein is CASSRTYEQYF. CDR3 nucleotide sequence: TGTGCCAGCAGTCGTACCTACGAGCAGTACTTC. The gene calls are TRBV6-2 or TRBV6-3 and TRBJ2-7; D gene unclear. Germline V lookup: CDR1 MNHEY, CDR2 SVGEGT. V was trimmed by 5 bases and J by 2 bases, leaving 4 bases between them. CDR3 size: 11 residues.

The rearrangement joins TRBV5-1 to TRBJ1-1; possible D gene TRBD1, 6 bases. The CDR3 covers 15 residues. Per germline, CDR1 SGHRS and CDR2 YFSETQ. The V end was cut by 4 bases, the J end by 1 base, with 14 bases between. The CDR3 is CASSGRGQTNTEAFF. CDR3 coding DNA: TGCGCCAGCAGCGGACGTGGACAGACGAACACTGAAGCTTTCTTT.

The rearrangement uses TRBV30 and TRBJ2-7; D may be TRBD1 (5 bases). V was trimmed by 6 bases and J by 6 bases, leaving 9 bases between them. CDR1 is GTSNPN and CDR2 is SVGIG in the germline V gene (reference sequence). CDR3 length equals 10 residues. The CDR3 here is CACAGIEQYF. Written as DNA, the CDR3 is TGTGCCTGTGCAGGGATCGAGCAGTACTTC.

The CDR3 is CASSERTSGGINEQFF. CDR3 DNA: TGTGCCAGCAGTGAAAGGACTAGCGGGGGGATCAATGAGCAGTTCTTC. The V call is TRBV2, the J call TRBJ2-1; 14 nucleotides match TRBD2. The length of the CDR3 is 16 residues. The V and J ends lost 2 bases and 6 bases, in that order; junction bases with no gene match: 3. Germline values: CDR1 SNHLY, CDR2 FYNNEI.

The CDR3 DNA sequence: TGTGCCAGCACCGGGACAGGGGGCGCGGGTGGCTACACCTTC. This codes for CASTGTGGAGGYTF. The chain recombines TRBV6-5 with TRBJ1-2; 12 bases are a match to TRBD1. CDR1 MNHEY and CDR2 SVGAGI come from the germline V gene. The ends lost 7 bases at V and 7 bases at J; junction bases unmatched: 7. The CDR3 runs to 14 residues.